The 31 T cell receptor beta chains given below trace back to one sample, sequenced in a study of T cell responses to AZD1222 COVID-19 vaccine. Sequencing was performed with immunoSEQ multiplex PCR; in TCRdb, only in-frame clones are kept and a portion is missing. The table includes about 150,000 clones, 90% detected once. Sequencing was performed on peripheral blood, taken on day 0 of AZD1222 vaccination. The receptor source for this set is an adult in good health.

CDR3 DNA: TGTGCCAGCAGTTACTCTAGCCATGAGCAGTTCTTC. Translating it yields CASSYSSHEQFF. The V call is TRBV6-2 or TRBV6-3, the J call TRBJ2-1; no clear D gene. The V gene's germline CDR1 is MNHEY and CDR2 SVGEGT. The germline V and J ends were trimmed by 0 bases and 8 bases, with 5 bases remaining between them. The CDR3 is made up of 12 amino acids.

J is TRBJ1-6 and V is TRBV7-3; D is perhaps TRBD1 (5 bases). CDR3 length equals 15 residues. V was pared by 1 base and J by 9 bases, with 13 bases between. CDR1 and CDR2 from the germline V gene are SGHTA and FQGTGA. In DNA, the CDR3 is TGTGCCAGCAGCTTAAGAGAGGCAGGGAGTTCACCCCTCCACTTT. It yields the protein CASSLREAGSSPLHF.

This sequence joins TRBV2 and TRBJ1-1, with 8 bases fitting TRBD1. The V gene end was trimmed by 0 bases and the J gene end by 1 base; junction bases not matched to a gene: 13. Germline values: CDR1 SNHLY, CDR2 FYNNEI. CDR3 length: 19 amino acids. CDR3 residues: CASSEAWFNFGQGNTEAFF. The CDR3 DNA reads TGTGCCAGCAGTGAAGCGTGGTTTAACTTCGGACAGGGGAACACTGAAGCTTTCTTT. Supplemented by reference TRBV2 and TRBJ1-1, the full variable domain reads EPEVTQTPSHQVTQMGQEVILRCVPISNHLYFYWYRQILGQKVEFLVSFYNNEISEKSEIFDDQFSVERPDGSNFTLKIRSTKLEDSAMYFCASSEAWFNFGQGNTEAFFGQGTRLTVV.

V and J are TRBV7-2 and TRBJ2-7, with D tentatively TRBD2 (5 bases). V was clipped by 1 base and J by 1 base, with 8 bases between them. Germline assignment: CDR1 SGHTA and CDR2 FQGNSA. The CDR3 length is 14 residues. CDR3 region: CASSLVGESYEQYF. In DNA form, the CDR3 reads TGTGCCAGCAGCTTAGTGGGAGAGTCCTACGAGCAGTACTTC.

This clone appeared a single time. Since no conserved phenylalanine or tryptophan closes the CDR3, a read error is the likely cause. The DNA is omitted, as the CDR3 cannot be located on it reliably, and the CDR3 follows TCRdb's listing. This sequence joins TRBV3-1 (or the pseudogene TRBV3-2) and TRBJ2-3. The CDR3 extends over 10 residues, inclusive of both ends. Germline V gene sequence: CDR1 LGHDT, CDR2 YNNKEL (reference sequence). This chain's CDR3 is CASSQGKSLP.

This chain joins TRBV2 and TRBJ1-5; D unclear. The CDR3 is 15 residues long. CDR1 and CDR2 from the germline V gene are SNHLY and FYNNEI. Trimming removed 6 bases at V and 0 bases at J, with 12 bases between. CDR3 protein: CASRATEDSNQPQHF. The CDR3 DNA sequence: TGTGCCAGCAGGGCGACGGAGGATAGCAATCAGCCCCAGCATTTT.

J is TRBJ2-2 and V is TRBV2, with 9 bases that match TRBD1. CDR1 and CDR2 (germline): SNHLY, FYNNEI. The CDR3 covers 16 residues. V gave up 6 bases and J gave up 5 bases; unmatched junction bases: 10. CDR3 residues: CASRASGTGWTGELFF. The CDR3 DNA sequence: TGTGCCAGCAGGGCGTCCGGGACAGGGTGGACCGGGGAGCTGTTTTTT. Full variable domain (outside the CDR3, taken from reference TRBV2 and TRBJ2-2): EPEVTQTPSHQVTQMGQEVILRCVPISNHLYFYWYRQILGQKVEFLVSFYNNEISEKSEIFDDQFSVERPDGSNFTLKIRSTKLEDSAMYFCASRASGTGWTGELFFGEGSRLTVL.

The CDR3 nucleotides read TGTGCCAGCAGTTTAGGCGGGGGAGGGAACTATGGCTACACCTTC. It yields the protein CASSLGGGGNYGYTF. This chain joins TRBV28 and TRBJ1-2, with a weak D call TRBD1 (5 bases). Trimming took off 2 bases at V and 2 bases at J, with 12 bases between the two ends. CDR1 and CDR2 from the germline V gene are MDHEN and SYDVKM. The CDR3 loop spans 15 amino acids.

This clone turned up a few times. The sample carries other DNA sequences with the same CDR3. The J gene is TRBJ1-5, the V gene TRBV5-6; a weak D match, TRBD1 (5 bases). Trimming removed 2 bases at V and 2 bases at J, with 11 bases between. Germline CDR1 SGHDT, CDR2 YYEEEE. The CDR3 covers 15 residues. The CDR3 DNA follows: TGTGCCAGCAGCTTCCGGGGGACTGGCAATCAGCCCCAGCATTTT. Translating gives CASSFRGTGNQPQHF.

The V and J genes are TRBV6-5 and TRBJ2-6; TRBD1 is a possible D gene (6 bases). Trimming stripped 5 bases from V and 0 bases from J, with 8 bases between. This CDR3 comprises 15 residues. Germline CDR1 MNHEY, CDR2 SVGAGI. CDR3 sequence reads: CASSTGSSGANVLTF. In nucleotides, the CDR3 is TGTGCCAGCAGTACAGGGAGCTCTGGGGCCAACGTCCTGACTTTC.

V gene TRBV3-1 (or the pseudogene TRBV3-2) combines with J gene TRBJ2-5, with 7 bases identical to TRBD2. There are 16 residues in the CDR3. With 0 bases clipped from V and 5 bases from J, the junction kept 9 bases outside the gene matches. The V gene's germline CDR1 is LGHDT and CDR2 YNNKEL (reference sequence). CDR3 loop: CASSQDFLAEGETQYF. As DNA, the CDR3 is TGTGCCAGCAGCCAAGATTTCCTAGCGGAGGGGGAGACCCAGTACTTC.

The chain combines TRBV6-5 with TRBJ2-1; D call uncertain. CDR1 and CDR2 (germline): MNHEY, SVGAGI. Deletions cut 5 bases from V and 9 bases from J, with 11 bases between. The CDR3 extends over 12 amino acids. The CDR3 nucleotides are TGTGCCAGCAGTCCCTTAGTAGGTGAGCAGTTCTTC. This encodes CASSPLVGEQFF.

The sample holds a few counts of this clone. J is TRBJ1-6 and V is TRBV5-6; 8 bases are shared with TRBD1. The CDR3 consists of 15 residues. Germline CDR1 SGHDT, CDR2 YYEEEE. V dropped 4 bases and J dropped 6; count of bases not matched to a gene: 6. CDR3 sequence: CASSPDRGGNSPLHF. DNA of the CDR3: TGTGCCAGCAGCCCCGACAGGGGAGGTAATTCACCCCTCCACTTT.

This rearrangement joins TRBV9 to TRBJ1-2; no reliable D call. CDR3 length equals 14 residues. The V and J ends lost 0 bases and 2 bases respectively, with 8 bases between them. The germline CDR1 and CDR2 sequences are SGDLS and YYNGEE. The CDR3 DNA is TGTGCCAGCAGCGTAGATCCAGTGAACTATGGCTACACCTTC. This gives the protein CASSVDPVNYGYTF.

The chain has TRBV5-5 and TRBJ2-7; D gene ambiguous. This CDR3 is 15 amino acids long. V was trimmed by 3 bases and J by 4 bases, leaving 17 bases between them. CDR1 is SGHKS, CDR2 YYEKEE, per germline (reference sequence). The CDR3 DNA reads TGTGCCAGCAGCTACATATCAACGGTAGGGTACGAGCAGTACTTC. This gives the protein CASSYISTVGYEQYF. The full variable domain, completed using reference TRBV5-5 and TRBJ2-7, is DAGVTQSPTHLIKTRGQQVTLRCSPISGHKSVSWYQQVLGQGPQFIFQYYEKEERGRGNFPDRFSARQFPNYSSELNVNALLLGDSALYLCASSYISTVGYEQYFGPGTRLTVT.

About this clone: Other DNA sequences in the same sample also yield this CDR3. The chain has TRBV3-1 (or the pseudogene TRBV3-2) and TRBJ1-1; D is possibly TRBD1 (6 bases). Germline CDR1 LGHDT, CDR2 YNNKEL (reference sequence). The CDR3 has 13 residues. Trimming cost V 4 bases and J 1 base, with 7 bases left between them. In nucleotides, the CDR3 is TGTGCCAGCAGCCGGACAGAGAACACTGAAGCTTTCTTT. It is translated as CASSRTENTEAFF.

V is TRBV4-2 and J is TRBJ1-4, with D perhaps matching TRBD1 (5 bases). CDR1 is LGHNA and CDR2 is YNFKEQ in the germline V gene. The V and J ends lost 4 bases and 6 bases respectively, with 12 bases between them. The length of the CDR3 is 14 residues. This chain's CDR3 is CASSPPGYHEKLFF. The DNA for the CDR3 is TGTGCCAGCAGCCCCCCAGGGTACCATGAAAAACTGTTTTTT.

The chain couples TRBV27 to TRBJ2-1; 10 bases line up with TRBD2. This CDR3 has 18 amino acids. Germline loops: CDR1 MNHEY, CDR2 SMNVEV (reference sequence). Trimming cost V 4 bases and J 1 base; bases outside gene matches: 10. DNA for the CDR3: TGTGCCAGCAGTTCCCGGACTAGCGGAGTACGTTCCTACAATGAGCAGTTCTTC. Translating gives CASSSRTSGVRSYNEQFF.

DNA for the CDR3: TGCGCCAGCAGCCCGGGACAGGGTTCCTACGAGCAGTACTTC. Residues: CASSPGQGSYEQYF. The chain joins TRBV5-1 to TRBJ2-7; 9 nucleotides align to TRBD1. The CDR3 is 14 amino acids. Germline-derived CDR1 and CDR2 are SGHRS and YFSETQ. The J segment lost 1 base and the V segment lost 4 bases, leaving 3 bases of the junction unmatched. Complete variable domain (other parts from reference TRBV5-1 and TRBJ2-7): KAGVTQTPRYLIKTRGQQVTLSCSPISGHRSVSWYQQTPGQGLQFLFEYFSETQRNKGNFPGRFSGRQFSNSRSEMNVSTLELGDSALYLCASSPGQGSYEQYFGPGTRLTVT.

V gene TRBV7-8 combines with J gene TRBJ2-2; TRBD2 matches at 13 bases. This CDR3 comprises 15 residues. After removal of 5 bases from V and 6 bases from J, the junction contained 3 bases not matched to a gene. Germline V CDR1 and CDR2: SGHVS, FQNEAQ. Written as DNA, the CDR3 is TGTGCCAGCAGCAAAGGACTAGCGGGAGCCGGGGAGCTGTTTTTT. This encodes CASSKGLAGAGELFF.

This clone came up once. The chain couples TRBV11-2 to TRBJ1-2, with a weak D call TRBD1 (5 bases). V was cut by 2 bases and J by 4 bases, with 17 bases left in between. The CDR3 runs to 16 residues. The germline gives CDR1 SGHAT, CDR2 FQNNGV. The CDR3 here is CASSLLGPRVGYGYTF. CDR3 sequence (DNA): TGTGCCAGCAGCTTATTGGGGCCCAGGGTGGGCTATGGCTACACCTTC.

The genes are TRBV28 and TRBJ2-2; D gene uncertain. The CDR3 sequence is 13 residues long. CDR1 MDHEN and CDR2 SYDVKM come from the germline V gene. The V and J ends lost 6 bases and 5 bases respectively, with 10 bases between them. CDR3 protein: CASSSGFTGELFF. CDR3 DNA sequence: TGTGCCAGCAGCTCCGGGTTTACCGGGGAGCTGTTTTTT.

The rearrangement links TRBV11-1 to TRBJ1-4; D not resolved. Trimming took 5 bases from V and 7 from J, leaving 14 bases between them. The CDR3 loop spans 14 amino acids. CDR1 SGHAT and CDR2 FQDESV come from the germline V gene (reference sequence). The CDR3 DNA follows: TGTGCCAGCAGCCCAATTGCCAGTCCTGAAAAACTGTTTTTT. It is translated as CASSPIASPEKLFF.

The chain combines TRBV11-3 with TRBJ2-2; 9 bases are a match to TRBD1. Per germline, CDR1 SGHNT and CDR2 YENEEA. V gave up 3 bases and J gave up 3 bases; unmatched junction bases: 8. The CDR3 is made up of 17 amino acids. The CDR3 sequence is CASSFIYRGLDTGELFF. CDR3 DNA sequence: TGTGCCAGCAGCTTTATTTACAGGGGGCTTGACACCGGGGAGCTGTTTTTT.

As for this clone: One end of the junction fails to match germline, which may point to a read error. V gene TRBV12-3 or TRBV12-4 combines with J gene TRBJ1-3; TRBD1 agrees at 7 bases. The CDR3 covers 12 residues. The CDR3 region has the DNA TGTGCCAGCAGTTTAGTTAGGGGGCGTTTGGATTTT. Its protein product is CASSLVRGRLDF.

V and J are TRBV18 and TRBJ1-4, with D possibly matching TRBD1 (5 bases). Germline CDR1 reads KGHSH; CDR2 reads LQKENI. The length of the CDR3 is 16 residues. Trimming left V 3 bases short and J 0 bases short, with 11 bases between. CDR3 sequence (DNA): TGTGCCAGCTCACCGGAACCGACAGCAACTAATGAAAAACTGTTTTTT. It encodes CASSPEPTATNEKLFF.

The chain has TRBV15 and TRBJ2-1; D is unresolved. This CDR3 is built from 15 residues. V was pared by 0 bases and J by 5 bases, with 11 bases between. Per the germline V gene, CDR1 is LNHNV and CDR2 is YYDKDF (reference sequence). CDR3 nucleotide sequence: TGTGCCACCAGCAGAGATCATAGAGCAGACAATGAGCAGTTCTTC. Translating it yields CATSRDHRADNEQFF.

This clone was detected once. This chain joins TRBV5-1 and TRBJ2-5, with unresolved D. The V end was cut by 0 bases, the J end by 5 bases, with 8 bases between. CDR1 SGHRS and CDR2 YFSETQ come from the germline V gene. The CDR3 has 13 amino acids. CDR3 sequence reads: CASSLGGGETQYF. For the CDR3, the DNA is TGCGCCAGCAGCTTGGGGGGTGGGGAGACCCAGTACTTC.

This clone was counted a single time. CDR3 in amino acids: CASSLGGQNYNEQFF. The CDR3 bases are TGTGCCAGCAGCTTGGGAGGACAGAACTACAATGAGCAGTTCTTC. The rearrangement links TRBV5-4 to TRBJ2-1; tentatively, D is TRBD1 (6 bases). The germline V gene has CDR1 SGHNT and CDR2 YYREEE (reference sequence). V lost 0 bases, J lost 3 bases, and 10 bases lay in between. The CDR3 loop spans 15 amino acids.

The chain couples TRBV28 to TRBJ1-1; perhaps TRBD1 as D (6 bases). Trimming took 3 bases from V and 4 from J, leaving 12 bases between them. The germline CDR1 and CDR2 sequences are MDHEN and SYDVKM. The CDR3 is 14 amino acids. This chain's CDR3 is CASSFTGFGTEAFF. The DNA of the CDR3 is TGTGCCAGCAGTTTTACAGGGTTCGGCACTGAAGCTTTCTTT.

The chain combines TRBV6-5 with TRBJ2-7; possible D gene TRBD2, 6 bases. V lost 4 bases and J lost 4, with 11 bases in between. From germline, CDR1 is MNHEY and CDR2 SVGAGI. The CDR3 is 13 residues long. DNA for the CDR3: TGTGCCAGCAGTTCCTACGGGGGTTACGAGCAGTACTTC. It codes for CASSSYGGYEQYF.